This record looks at one T cell receptor (beta chain) sequence and its context. These data are taken from a study of sequential checkpoint blockade in melanoma. Whole-study context: Patients were randomized 1:1 to nivolumab-then-ipilimumab or ipilimumab-then-nivolumab first-line.

The ends lost 3 bases at V and 5 bases at J; junction bases unmatched: 5. The length of the CDR3 is 16 residues. The germline gives CDR1 MRHNA, CDR2 SNTAGT. Treatment in this sample: randomized to nivolumab then ipilimumab (arm A) or the reverse (arm B). TCRdb keeps only in-frame clones here, not all; method: immunoSEQ multiplex PCR. The sample includes about 8,200 clones, about three fifths of them seen just once. This sample comprised CD8+ T cells sorted from blood (inferred from file names), obtained from a patient given nivolumab and ipilimumab in sequence. V gene TRBV6-4 combines with J gene TRBJ2-1; 12 bases are shared with TRBD2. This receptor was obtained from a human donor with melanoma. The CDR3 nucleotides read TGTGCCAGCAGTGAAACCGGGACTAGCGGGCACAATGAGCAGTTCTTC. This gives the protein CASSETGTSGHNEQFF.